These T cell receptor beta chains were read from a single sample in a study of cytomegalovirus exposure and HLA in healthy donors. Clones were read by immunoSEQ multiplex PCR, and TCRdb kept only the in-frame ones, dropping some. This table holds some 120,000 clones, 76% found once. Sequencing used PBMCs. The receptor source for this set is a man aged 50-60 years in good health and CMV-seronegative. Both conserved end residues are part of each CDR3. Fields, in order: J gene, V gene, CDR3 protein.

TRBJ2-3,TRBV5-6,CASSPTGAAGSTQYF
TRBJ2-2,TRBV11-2,CASATNTGELFF
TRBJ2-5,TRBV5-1,CASSLATGGTGMETQYF
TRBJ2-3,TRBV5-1,CASSFEGADPTQYF
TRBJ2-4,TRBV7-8,CASSPHRGGKNIQYF
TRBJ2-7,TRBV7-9,CASSPQRGSYEQYF
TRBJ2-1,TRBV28,CASSSTGTLYYNEQFF
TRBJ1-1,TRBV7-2,CASSLGPASIEAFF
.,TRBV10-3,CAISESGTMESYEQYF
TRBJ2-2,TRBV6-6,CASSRGPGRGTGELFF
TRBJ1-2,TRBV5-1,CASSELQGASYGYTF
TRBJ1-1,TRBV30,CAWTPVVGAEAFF
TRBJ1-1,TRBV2,CASSASALNTEAFF
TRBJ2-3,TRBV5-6,CASRSRGMETDTQYF
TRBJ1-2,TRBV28,CASSTRQATNYGYTF
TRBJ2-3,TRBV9,CASSVEVRGGGDTQYF
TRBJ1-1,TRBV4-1,CASSQEGRGRAFF
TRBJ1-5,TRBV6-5,CASSYRRHSNQPQHF
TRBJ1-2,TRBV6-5,CASSYSRQRGNYGYTF
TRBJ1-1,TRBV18,CASSPPRSENTEAFF
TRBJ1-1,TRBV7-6,CASSLVDTEAFF
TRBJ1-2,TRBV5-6,CASSPWAGGVNYGYTF
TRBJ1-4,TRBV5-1,CASSATGTGGEKLFF
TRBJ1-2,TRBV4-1,CASSLQKGYRGYGYTF
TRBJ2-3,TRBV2,CASSDRGIGTQYF
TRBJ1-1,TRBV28,CASSFGGETEAFF
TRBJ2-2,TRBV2,CASMSGLLRGNTGELFF
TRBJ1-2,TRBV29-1,CSVEDRQGGGYTF
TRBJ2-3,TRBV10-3,CAISPRATTDTQYF
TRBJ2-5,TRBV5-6,CASSSIRTSGGKQETQYF
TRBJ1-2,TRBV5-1,CASSIQTDLYGYTF
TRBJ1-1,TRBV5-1,CASSLEAPGMGTEAFF
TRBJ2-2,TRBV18,CASSPGLAGTTGELFF
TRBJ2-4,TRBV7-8,CASSEGQGVVNIQYF
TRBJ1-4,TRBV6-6,CASKGGGEKLFF
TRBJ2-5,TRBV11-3,CASSSDPGRAEKTQYF
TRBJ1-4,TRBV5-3,CARSLTQSGTANEKLFF
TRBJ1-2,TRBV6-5,CASNPGLDSGYGYTF
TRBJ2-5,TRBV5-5,CASSQGTAQETQYF
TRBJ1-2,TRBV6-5,CASRGTGGGQVYTF
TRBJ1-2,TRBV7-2,CASSLAVREATF
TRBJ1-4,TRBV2,CASSGDRGTEKLFF
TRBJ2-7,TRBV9,CASSVALGAYEQYF
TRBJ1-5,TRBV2,CASSEAGLWPQHF
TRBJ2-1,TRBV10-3,CAIRQLAGAYNEQFF
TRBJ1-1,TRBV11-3,CASSFSGDTEAFF
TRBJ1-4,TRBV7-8,CASSFPGEKLFF
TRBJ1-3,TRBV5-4,CASRPDISGNTIYF
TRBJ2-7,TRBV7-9,CSSSRAGYEQYF
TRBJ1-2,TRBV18,CASSPRQGPGGGYTF
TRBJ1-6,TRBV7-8,CASSFERVTGTRNSPLHF
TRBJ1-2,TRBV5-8,CASSYRHPGTGDYGYTF
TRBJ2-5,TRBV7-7,CASSFRQGARETQYF
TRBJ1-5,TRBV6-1,CASSEGPYSNQPQHF
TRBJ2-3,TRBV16,CASTRGGPDTQYF
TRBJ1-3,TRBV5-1,CASSLDNLGAGNTIYF
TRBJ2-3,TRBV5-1,CASSSSDDTDTQYF
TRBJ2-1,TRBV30,CACSLAASYNEQFF
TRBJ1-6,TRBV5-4,CASSLRTGGNSPLHF
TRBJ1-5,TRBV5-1,CASSPIPGGDQPQHF